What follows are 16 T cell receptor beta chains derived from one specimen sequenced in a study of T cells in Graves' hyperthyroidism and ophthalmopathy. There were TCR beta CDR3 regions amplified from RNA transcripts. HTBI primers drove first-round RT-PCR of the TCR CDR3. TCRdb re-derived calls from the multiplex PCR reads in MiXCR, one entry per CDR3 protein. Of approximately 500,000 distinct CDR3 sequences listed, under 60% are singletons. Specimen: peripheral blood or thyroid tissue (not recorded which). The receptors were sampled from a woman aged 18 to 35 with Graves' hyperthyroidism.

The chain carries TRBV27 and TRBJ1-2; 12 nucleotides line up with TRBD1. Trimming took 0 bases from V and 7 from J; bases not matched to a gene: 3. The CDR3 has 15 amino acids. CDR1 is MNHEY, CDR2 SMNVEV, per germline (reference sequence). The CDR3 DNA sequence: TGTGCCAGCAGTTTATCAGGGACAGGGGGCCTTGGCTACACCTTC. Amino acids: CASSLSGTGGLGYTF.

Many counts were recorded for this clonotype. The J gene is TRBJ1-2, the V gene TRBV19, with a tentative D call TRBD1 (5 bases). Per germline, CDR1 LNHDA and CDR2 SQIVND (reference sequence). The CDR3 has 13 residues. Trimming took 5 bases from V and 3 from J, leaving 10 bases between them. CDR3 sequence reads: CASSQGTHYGYTF. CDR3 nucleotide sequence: TGTGCCAGTAGTCAAGGGACTCACTATGGCTACACCTTC.

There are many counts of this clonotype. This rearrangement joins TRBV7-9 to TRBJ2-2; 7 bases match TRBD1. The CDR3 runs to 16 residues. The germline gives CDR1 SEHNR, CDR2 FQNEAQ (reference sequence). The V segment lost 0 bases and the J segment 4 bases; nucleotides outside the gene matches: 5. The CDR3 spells CASSLAHAGGTGELFF. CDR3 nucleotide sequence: TGTGCCAGCAGCTTAGCTCACGCAGGGGGCACCGGGGAGCTGTTTTTT.

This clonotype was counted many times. DNA for the CDR3: TGTGCCAGCAGCGTAGGGGGAAGTGGCAATCAGCCCCAGCATTTT. Its protein is CASSVGGSGNQPQHF. The chain is built from TRBV9 and TRBJ1-5; D is uncertain. The CDR3 has 15 amino acids. Germline CDR1 reads SGDLS; CDR2 reads YYNGEE. Between the trimmed V and J ends, which lost 0 bases and 2 bases, there was a span of 9 bases.

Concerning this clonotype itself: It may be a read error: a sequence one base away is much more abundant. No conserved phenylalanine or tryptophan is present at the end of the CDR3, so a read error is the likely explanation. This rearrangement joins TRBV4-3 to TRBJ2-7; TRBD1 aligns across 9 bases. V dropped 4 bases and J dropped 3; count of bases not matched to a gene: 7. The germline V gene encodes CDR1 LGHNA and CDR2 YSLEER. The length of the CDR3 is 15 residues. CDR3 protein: CASSPRGTGYYEQYL. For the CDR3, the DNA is TGCGCCAGCAGCCCAAGGGGGACAGGGTACTACGAGCAGTACCTC.

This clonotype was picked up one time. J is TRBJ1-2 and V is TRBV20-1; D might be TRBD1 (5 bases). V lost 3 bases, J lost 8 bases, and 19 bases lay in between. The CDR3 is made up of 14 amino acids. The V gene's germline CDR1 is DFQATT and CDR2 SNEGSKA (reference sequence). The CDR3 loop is CSASGLADISGYTF. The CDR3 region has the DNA TGCAGTGCTAGCGGACTAGCGGACATATCAGGCTACACCTTC.

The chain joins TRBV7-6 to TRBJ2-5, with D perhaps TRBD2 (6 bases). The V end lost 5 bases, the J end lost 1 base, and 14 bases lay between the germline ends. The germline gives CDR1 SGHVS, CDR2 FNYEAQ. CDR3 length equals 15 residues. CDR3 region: CASSIIPGLQETQYF. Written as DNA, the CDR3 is TGTGCCAGCAGCATAATCCCGGGACTCCAAGAGACCCAGTACTTC. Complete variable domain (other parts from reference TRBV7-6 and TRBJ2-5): GAGVSQSPRYKVTKRGQDVALRCDPISGHVSLYWYRQALGQGPEFLTYFNYEAQQDKSGLPNDRFSAERPEGSISTLTIQRTEQRDSAMYRCASSIIPGLQETQYFGPGTRLLVL.

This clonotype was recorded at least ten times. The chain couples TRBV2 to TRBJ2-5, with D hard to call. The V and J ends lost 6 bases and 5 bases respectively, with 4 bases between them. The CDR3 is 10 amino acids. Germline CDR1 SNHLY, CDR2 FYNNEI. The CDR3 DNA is TGTGCCAGCAGGGCGGAGACCCAGTACTTC. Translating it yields CASRAETQYF.

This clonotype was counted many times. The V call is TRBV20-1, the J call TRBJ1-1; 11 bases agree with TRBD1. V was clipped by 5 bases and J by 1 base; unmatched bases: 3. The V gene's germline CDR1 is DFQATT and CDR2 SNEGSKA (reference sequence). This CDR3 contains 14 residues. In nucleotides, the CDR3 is TGCAGTGCTCGGGACAGGGGGAGGAACACTGAAGCTTTCTTT. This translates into CSARDRGRNTEAFF.

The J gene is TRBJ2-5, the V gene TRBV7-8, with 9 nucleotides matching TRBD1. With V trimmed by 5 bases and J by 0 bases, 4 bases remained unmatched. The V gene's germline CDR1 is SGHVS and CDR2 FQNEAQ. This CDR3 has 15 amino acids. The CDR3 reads CASSAWDRDQETQYF. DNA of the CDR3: TGTGCCAGCAGCGCCTGGGACAGGGACCAAGAGACCCAGTACTTC.

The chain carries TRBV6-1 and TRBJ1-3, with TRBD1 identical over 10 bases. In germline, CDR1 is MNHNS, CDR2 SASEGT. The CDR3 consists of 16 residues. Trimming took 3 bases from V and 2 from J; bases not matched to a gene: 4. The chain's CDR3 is CASSEDRGSAGNTIYF. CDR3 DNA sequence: TGTGCCAGCAGTGAGGACAGGGGGTCGGCTGGAAACACCATATATTTT.

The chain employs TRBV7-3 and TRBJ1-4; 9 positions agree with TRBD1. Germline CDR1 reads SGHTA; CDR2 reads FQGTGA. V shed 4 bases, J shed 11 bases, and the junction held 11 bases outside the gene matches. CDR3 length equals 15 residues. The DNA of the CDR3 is TGTGCCAGCAGCTCTGCCGGGACAGGGATGGTCAAACTGTTTTTT. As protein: CASSSAGTGMVKLFF.

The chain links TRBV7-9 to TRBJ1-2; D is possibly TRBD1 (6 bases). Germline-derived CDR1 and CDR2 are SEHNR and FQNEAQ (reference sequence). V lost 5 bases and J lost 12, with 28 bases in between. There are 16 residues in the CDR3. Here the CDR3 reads CASSRTSLGASPGNTF. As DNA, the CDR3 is TGTGCCAGCAGCCGGACTAGTCTGGGGGCGAGTCCTGGAAACACCTTC.

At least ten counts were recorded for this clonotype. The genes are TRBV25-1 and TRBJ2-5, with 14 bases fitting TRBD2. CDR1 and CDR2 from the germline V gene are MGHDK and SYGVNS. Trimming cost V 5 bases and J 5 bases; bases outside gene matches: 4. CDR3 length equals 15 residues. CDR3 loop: CASSSGLAGDETQYF. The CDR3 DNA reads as TGTGCCAGCAGTTCGGGACTAGCGGGAGATGAGACCCAGTACTTC.

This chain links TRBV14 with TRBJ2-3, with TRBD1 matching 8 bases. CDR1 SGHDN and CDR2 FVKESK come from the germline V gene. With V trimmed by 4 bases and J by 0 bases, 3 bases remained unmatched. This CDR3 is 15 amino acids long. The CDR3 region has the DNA TGTGCCAGCAGCCTCCGGGACAGGAGCACAGATACGCAGTATTTT. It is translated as CASSLRDRSTDTQYF.

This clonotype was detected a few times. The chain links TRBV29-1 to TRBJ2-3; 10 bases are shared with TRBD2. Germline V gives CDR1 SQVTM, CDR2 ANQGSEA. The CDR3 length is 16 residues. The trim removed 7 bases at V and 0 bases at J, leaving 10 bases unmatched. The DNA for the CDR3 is TGCAGCGACTCTTCGACTAGCGGGCCTAGCACAGATACGCAGTATTTT. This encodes CSDSSTSGPSTDTQYF.